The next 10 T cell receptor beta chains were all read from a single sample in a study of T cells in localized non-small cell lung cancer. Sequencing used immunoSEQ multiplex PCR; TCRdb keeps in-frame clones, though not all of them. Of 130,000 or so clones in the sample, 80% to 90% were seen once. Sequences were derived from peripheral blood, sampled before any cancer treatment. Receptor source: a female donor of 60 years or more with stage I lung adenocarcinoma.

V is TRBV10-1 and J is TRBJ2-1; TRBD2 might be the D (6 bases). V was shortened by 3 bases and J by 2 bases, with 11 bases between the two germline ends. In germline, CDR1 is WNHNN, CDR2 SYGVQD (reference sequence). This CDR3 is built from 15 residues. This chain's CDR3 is CASSEASEAYNEQFF. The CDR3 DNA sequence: TGCGCCAGCAGTGAAGCTAGCGAGGCCTACAATGAGCAGTTCTTC.

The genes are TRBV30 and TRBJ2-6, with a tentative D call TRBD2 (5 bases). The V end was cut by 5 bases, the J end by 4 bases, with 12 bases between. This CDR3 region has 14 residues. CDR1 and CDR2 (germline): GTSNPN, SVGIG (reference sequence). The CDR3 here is CAWAQRRGANVLTF. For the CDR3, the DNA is TGTGCCTGGGCTCAGAGGAGGGGGGCCAACGTCCTGACTTTC.

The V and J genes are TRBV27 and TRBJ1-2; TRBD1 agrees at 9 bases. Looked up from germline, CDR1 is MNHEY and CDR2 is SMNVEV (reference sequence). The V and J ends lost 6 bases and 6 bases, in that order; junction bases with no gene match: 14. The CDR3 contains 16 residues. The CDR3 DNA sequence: TGTGCCAGCAGCAATCTTCCGGGACAGGGTGAGAATGGCTACACCTTC. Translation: CASSNLPGQGENGYTF.

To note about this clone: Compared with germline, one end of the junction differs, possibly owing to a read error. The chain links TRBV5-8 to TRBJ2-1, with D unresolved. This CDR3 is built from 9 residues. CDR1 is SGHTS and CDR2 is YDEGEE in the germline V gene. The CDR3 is CASSLRALF. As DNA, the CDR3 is TGTGCCAGCAGCTTGCGAGCTCTCTTC.

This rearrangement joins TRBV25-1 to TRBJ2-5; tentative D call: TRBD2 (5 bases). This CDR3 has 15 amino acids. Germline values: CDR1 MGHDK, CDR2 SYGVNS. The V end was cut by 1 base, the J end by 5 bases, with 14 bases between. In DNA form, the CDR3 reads TGTGCCAGCAGTGAATTTTACGGGAAGGAGGAGACCCAGTACTTC. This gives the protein CASSEFYGKEETQYF.

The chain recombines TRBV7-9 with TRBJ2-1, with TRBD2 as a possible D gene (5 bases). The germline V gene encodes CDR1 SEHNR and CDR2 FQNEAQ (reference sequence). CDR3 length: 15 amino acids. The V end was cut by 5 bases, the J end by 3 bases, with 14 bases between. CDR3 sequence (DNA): TGTGCCAGCAGCGGAACTAGTACCAACTACAATGAGCAGTTCTTC. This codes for CASSGTSTNYNEQFF. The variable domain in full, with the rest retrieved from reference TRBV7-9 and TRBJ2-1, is DTGVSQNPRHKITKRGQNVTFRCDPISEHNRLYWYRQTLGQGPEFLTYFQNEAQLEKSRLLSDRFSAERPKGSFSTLEIQRTEQGDSAMYLCASSGTSTNYNEQFFGPGTRLTVL.

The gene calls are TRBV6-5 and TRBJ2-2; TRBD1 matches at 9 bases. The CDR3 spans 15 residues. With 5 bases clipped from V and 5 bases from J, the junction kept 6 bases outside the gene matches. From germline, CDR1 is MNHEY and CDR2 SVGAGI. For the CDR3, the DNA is TGTGCCAGCAGTGCGGGACAGGGTGGGACCGGGGAGCTGTTTTTT. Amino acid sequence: CASSAGQGGTGELFF.

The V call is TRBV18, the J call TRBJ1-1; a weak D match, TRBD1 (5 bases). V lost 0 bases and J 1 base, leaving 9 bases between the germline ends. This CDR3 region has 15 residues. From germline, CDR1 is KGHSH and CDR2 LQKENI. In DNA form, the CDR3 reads TGTGCCAGCTCACCACCGGTAGGGGCGAACACTGAAGCTTTCTTT. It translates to CASSPPVGANTEAFF.

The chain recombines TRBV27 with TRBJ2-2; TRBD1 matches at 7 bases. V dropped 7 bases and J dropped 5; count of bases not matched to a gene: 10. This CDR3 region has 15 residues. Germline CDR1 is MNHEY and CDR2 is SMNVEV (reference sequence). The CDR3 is CASTTTTGKTGELFF. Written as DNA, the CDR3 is TGTGCCAGCACTACAACGACAGGGAAGACCGGGGAGCTGTTTTTT.

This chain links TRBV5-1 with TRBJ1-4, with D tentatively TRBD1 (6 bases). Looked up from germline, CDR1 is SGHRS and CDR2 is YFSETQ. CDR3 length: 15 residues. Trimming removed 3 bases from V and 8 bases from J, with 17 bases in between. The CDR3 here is CASSYTTGTSEKLFF. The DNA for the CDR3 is TGCGCCAGCAGCTACACCACAGGGACCTCGGAAAAACTGTTTTTT.